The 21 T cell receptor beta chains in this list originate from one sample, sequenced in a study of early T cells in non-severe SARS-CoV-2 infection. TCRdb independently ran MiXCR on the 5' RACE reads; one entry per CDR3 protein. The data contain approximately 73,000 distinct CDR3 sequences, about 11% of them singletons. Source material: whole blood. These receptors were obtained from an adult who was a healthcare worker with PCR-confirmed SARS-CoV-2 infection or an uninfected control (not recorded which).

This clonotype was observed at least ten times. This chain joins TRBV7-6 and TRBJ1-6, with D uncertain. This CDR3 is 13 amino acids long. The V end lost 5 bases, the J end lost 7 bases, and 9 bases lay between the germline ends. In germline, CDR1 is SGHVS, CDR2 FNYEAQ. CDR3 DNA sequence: TGTGCCAGCAGCCCTGGGCAGAATTCACCCCTCCACTTT. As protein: CASSPGQNSPLHF.

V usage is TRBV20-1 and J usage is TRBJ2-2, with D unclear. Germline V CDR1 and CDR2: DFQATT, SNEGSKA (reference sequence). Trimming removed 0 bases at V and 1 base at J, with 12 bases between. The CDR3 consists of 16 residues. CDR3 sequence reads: CSARDTPSVNTGELFF. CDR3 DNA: TGCAGTGCTAGAGATACCCCCTCAGTGAACACCGGGGAGCTGTTTTTT.

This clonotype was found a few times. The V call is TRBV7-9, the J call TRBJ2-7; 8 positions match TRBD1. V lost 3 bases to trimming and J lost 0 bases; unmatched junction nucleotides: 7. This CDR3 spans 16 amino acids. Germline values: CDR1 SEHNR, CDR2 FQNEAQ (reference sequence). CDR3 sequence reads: CASSLWPGGYSYEQYF. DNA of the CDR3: TGTGCCAGCAGCTTGTGGCCAGGGGGCTACTCCTACGAGCAGTACTTC.

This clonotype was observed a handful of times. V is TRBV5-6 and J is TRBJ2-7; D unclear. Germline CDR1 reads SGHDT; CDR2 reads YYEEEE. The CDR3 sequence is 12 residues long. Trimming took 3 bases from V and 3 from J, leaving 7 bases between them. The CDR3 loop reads CASSSDDYEQYF. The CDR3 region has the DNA TGTGCCAGCAGCTCTGACGACTACGAGCAGTACTTC.

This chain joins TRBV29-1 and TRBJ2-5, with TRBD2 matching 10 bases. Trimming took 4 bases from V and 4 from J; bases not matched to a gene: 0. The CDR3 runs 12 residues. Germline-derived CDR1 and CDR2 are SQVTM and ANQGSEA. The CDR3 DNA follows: TGCAGCGTTGGGACTAGCGGAGAGACCCAGTACTTC. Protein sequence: CSVGTSGETQYF.

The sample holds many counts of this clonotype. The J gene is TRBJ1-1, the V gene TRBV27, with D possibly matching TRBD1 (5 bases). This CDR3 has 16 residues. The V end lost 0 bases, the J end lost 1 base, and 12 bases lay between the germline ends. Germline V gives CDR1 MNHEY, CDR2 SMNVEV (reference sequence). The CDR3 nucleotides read TGTGCCAGCAGTTTATCTTTCTGGACACAGAACACTGAAGCTTTCTTT. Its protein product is CASSLSFWTQNTEAFF.

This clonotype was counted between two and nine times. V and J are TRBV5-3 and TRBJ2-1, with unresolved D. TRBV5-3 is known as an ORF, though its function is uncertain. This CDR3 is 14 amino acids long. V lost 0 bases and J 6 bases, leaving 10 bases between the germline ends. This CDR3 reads CARSLAGTLNEQFF. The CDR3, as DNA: TGTGCCAGAAGCTTGGCCGGTACCCTCAATGAGCAGTTCTTC.

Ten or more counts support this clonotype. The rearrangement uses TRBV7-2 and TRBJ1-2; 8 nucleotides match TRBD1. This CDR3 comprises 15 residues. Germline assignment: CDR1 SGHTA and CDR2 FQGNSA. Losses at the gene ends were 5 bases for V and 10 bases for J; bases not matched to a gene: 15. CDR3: CASSLRPGGNFAYTF. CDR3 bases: TGTGCCAGCAGCCTCCGGCCAGGGGGCAACTTTGCCTACACCTTC.

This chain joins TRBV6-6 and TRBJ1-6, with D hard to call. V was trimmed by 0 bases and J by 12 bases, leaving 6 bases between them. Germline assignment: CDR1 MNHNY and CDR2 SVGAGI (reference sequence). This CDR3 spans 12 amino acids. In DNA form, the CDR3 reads TGTGCCAGCAGTTACTCGAACCGACCCCTCCACTTT. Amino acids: CASSYSNRPLHF.

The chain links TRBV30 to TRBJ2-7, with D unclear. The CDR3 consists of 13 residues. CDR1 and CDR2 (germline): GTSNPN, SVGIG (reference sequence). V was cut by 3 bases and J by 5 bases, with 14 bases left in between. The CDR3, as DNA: TGTGCCTGGAGCCTCCCCGTAGCAAACGAGCAGTACTTC. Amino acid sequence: CAWSLPVANEQYF.

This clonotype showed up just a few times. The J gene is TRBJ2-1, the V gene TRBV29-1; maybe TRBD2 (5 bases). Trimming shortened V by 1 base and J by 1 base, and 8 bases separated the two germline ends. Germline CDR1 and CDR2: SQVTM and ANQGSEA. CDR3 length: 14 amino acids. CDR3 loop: CSVEGEGSYNEQFF. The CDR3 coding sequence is TGCAGCGTTGAAGGCGAGGGTTCCTACAATGAGCAGTTCTTC.

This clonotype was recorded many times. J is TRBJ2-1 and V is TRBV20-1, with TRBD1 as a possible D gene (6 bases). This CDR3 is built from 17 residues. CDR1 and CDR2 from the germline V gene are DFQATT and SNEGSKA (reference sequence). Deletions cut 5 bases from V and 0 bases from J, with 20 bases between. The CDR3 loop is CSALATDRRYSYNEQFF. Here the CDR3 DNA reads TGCAGTGCTTTGGCTACTGACAGGCGATACTCCTACAATGAGCAGTTCTTC.

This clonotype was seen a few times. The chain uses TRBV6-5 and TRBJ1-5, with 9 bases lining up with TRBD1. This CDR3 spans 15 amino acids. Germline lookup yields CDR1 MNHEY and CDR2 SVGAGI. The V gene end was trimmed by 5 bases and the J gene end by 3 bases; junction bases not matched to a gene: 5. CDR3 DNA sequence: TGTGCCAGCAGTCGGGGACAGGGAGACAATCAGCCCCAGCATTTT. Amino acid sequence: CASSRGQGDNQPQHF.

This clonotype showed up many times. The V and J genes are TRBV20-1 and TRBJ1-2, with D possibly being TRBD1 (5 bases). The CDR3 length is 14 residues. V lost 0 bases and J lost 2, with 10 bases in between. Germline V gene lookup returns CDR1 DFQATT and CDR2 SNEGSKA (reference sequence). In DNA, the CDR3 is TGCAGTGCTAGAGAGGTACAGGTCAACTATGGCTACACCTTC. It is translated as CSAREVQVNYGYTF.

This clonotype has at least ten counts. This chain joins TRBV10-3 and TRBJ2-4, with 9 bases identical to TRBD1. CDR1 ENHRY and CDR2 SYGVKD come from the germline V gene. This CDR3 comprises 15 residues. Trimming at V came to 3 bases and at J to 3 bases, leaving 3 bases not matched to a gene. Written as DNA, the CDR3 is TGTGCCATCAGTGACCGGGACAGGGTCAAAAACATTCAGTACTTC. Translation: CAISDRDRVKNIQYF.

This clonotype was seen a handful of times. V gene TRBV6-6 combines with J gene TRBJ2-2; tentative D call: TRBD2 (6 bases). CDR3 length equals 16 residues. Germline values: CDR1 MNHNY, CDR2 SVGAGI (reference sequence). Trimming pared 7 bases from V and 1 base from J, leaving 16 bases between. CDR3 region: CASNAPGLWNTGELFF. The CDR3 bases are TGTGCCAGCAATGCACCGGGACTTTGGAACACCGGGGAGCTGTTTTTT.

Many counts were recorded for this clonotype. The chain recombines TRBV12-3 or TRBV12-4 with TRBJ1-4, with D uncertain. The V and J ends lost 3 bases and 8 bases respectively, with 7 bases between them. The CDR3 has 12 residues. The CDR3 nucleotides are TGTGCCAGCAGTTTGTTTCCAGAAAAACTGTTTTTT. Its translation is CASSLFPEKLFF.

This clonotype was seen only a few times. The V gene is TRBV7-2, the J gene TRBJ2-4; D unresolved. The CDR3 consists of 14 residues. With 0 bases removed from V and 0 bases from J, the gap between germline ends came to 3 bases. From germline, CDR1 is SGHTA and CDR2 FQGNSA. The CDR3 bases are TGTGCCAGCAGCTTAGCCAGAGCCAAAAACATTCAGTACTTC. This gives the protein CASSLARAKNIQYF.

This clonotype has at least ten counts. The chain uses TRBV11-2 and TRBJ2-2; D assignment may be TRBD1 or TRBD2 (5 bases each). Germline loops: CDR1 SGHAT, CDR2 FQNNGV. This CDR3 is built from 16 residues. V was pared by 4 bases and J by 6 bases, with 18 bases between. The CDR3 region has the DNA TGTGCCAGCAGCTCGAATGACGGGGCAGATCCCGGGGAGCTGTTTTTT. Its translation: CASSSNDGADPGELFF.

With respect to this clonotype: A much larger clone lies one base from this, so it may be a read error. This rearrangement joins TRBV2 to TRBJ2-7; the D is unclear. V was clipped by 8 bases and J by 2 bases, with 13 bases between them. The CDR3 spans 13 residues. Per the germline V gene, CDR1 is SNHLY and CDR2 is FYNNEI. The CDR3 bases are TGTGCCAGCCGATTAGTGGGGACCTACGAGCAGTACTTC. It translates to CASRLVGTYEQYF.

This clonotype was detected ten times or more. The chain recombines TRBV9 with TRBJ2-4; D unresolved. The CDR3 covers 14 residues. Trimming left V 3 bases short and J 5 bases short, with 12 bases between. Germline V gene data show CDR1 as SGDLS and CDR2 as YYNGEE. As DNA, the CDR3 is TGTGCCAGCAGCGCCACTCCTTCCCAAAACATTCAGTACTTC. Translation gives CASSATPSQNIQYF.